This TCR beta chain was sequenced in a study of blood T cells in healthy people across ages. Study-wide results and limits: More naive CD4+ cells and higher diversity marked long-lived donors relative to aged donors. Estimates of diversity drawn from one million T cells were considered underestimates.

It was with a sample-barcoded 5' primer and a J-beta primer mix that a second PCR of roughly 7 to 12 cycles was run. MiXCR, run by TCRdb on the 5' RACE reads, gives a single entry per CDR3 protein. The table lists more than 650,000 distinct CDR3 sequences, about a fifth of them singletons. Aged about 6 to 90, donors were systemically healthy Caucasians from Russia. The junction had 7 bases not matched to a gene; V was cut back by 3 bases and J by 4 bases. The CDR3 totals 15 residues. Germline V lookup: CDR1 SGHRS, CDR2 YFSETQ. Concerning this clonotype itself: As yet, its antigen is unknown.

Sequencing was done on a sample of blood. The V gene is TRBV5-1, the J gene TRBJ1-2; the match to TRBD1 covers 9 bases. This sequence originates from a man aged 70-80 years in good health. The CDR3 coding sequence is TGCGCCAGCAGCTACCCGGGACAGGGAACCTATGGCTACACCTTC. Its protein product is CASSYPGQGTYGYTF. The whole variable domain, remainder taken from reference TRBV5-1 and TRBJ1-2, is KAGVTQTPRYLIKTRGQQVTLSCSPISGHRSVSWYQQTPGQGLQFLFEYFSETQRNKGNFPGRFSGRQFSNSRSEMNVSTLELGDSALYLCASSYPGQGTYGYTFGSGTRLTVV.